This T cell receptor (beta chain) is drawn from a study of blood T cell repertoires in COVID-19 (dated by TCRdb to 2018 to 2021). In the study overall: Samples from collaborators originated in the United States, Italy and Spain and spanned both the acute and convalescent phases of COVID-19. The prospective study material was composed of cDNA or gDNA derived from T cells, B-cell-depleted T cells, or PBMCs. Samples were obtained from the ongoing ImmuneRACE study (first 160 participants) and from 950 to 1,500 subjects provided by 6 global collaborators. Where available, HLA class I and class II types were obtained from metadata supplied by the sample provider rather than from assay-based typing. A freely available public database, intended as a resource for researchers studying the immune response to SARS-CoV-2, is where the repertoires were released. The sample metadata nearly always contained a de-identified subject ID, COVID-19 status, age in years and sex. The dataset comprised deeply sampled blood TCRbeta repertoires from subjects exposed to, actively infected with, or recovered from COVID-19. What the research found in general, with its limitations: The quantity of clinical and demographic metadata differed by source and by participant and was supplied without curation.

The collaborating institutions used their own protocols to collect whole blood in K2EDTA tubes. For TCRbeta analysis, collaborators shipped samples as frozen whole blood, isolated PBMCs, or DNA extracted from either of those sample types. In its sample, this clone was seen a few times. Its antigen remains unidentified. One base away there is no much larger clone; base qualities are not given. At the junction V is shortened by 1 base and J by 1 base, with 3 bases in between. CDR1 KGHDR and CDR2 SFDVKD were looked up in the germline V gene. There are 14 amino acids in the CDR3, from cysteine to phenylalanine inclusive. The sequence is cut down to CDR3 DNA, 42 bases in frame from base 1. The immunoSEQ Assay, a bias-controlled multiplex PCR, was used to amplify TCRbeta CDR3 regions from genomic DNA. In the authors' own workflow: The number of nucleated cells in each sample was estimated from the amplification of reference gene primers within the assay. To quantify the absolute abundance of each unique TCRbeta CDR3 rearrangement, sequence reads were collapsed and filtered. For each sample, productive Simpson clonality was calculated as the square root of Simpson's diversity index over productive rearrangements. This immuneACCESS table, as held by TCRdb, lists in-frame sequences with V and J called but not all clones. Of the missing ones, under half trace to an unresolved V gene in checked studies; the others have no known cause. The D gene and trimming were derived from the DNA, and the V and J assignments and clone size from that table. This sample gives approximately 84,000 clones in total; 83% of them show up just once. The ten largest clones add up to 25% to 35% of the sample.

The sequence links TRBV24-1 to TRBJ2-2; no D gene can be assigned with confidence. Sequenced material: peripheral blood. This clonotype originated in a woman older than 75 with acute or convalescent COVID-19. The CDR3 protein: CATSDFGNTGELFF. The DNA sequence follows: TGTGCCACCAGTGATTTCGGGAACACCGGGGAGCTGTTTTTT.